This T cell receptor beta chain was retrieved from a study of low-dose radiotherapy and immunotherapy resistance in tumors. On the study more broadly: For Cohort 1, fractions of 0.5 Gy were given every 2 weeks, reaching 6.5 Gy overall. Ipilimumab 1 mg/kg every six weeks, together with nivolumab 240 mg every two weeks, was given intravenously to patients. The study administered intravenous cyclophosphamide at 200 mg/m2 every two weeks, one day ahead of radiation and immunotherapy. Patients were on oral aspirin 300 mg taken daily for four cycles from cycle 1 day 1.

Time point of the sample: after trial treatment. Treatment indicated: LDRT plus nivolumab, ipilimumab, low-dose cyclophosphamide and aspirin (RACIN trial). Comment on this clonotype: The limits of the CDR3 on the DNA are not certain, so only TCRdb's listed CDR3 is given.

With termini counted, the CDR3 has 16 amino acids. CDR1 and CDR2 from the germline V gene are MNHEY and SVGEGT. The PCR that amplified TCRs ran for about 20 cycles, relying on a constant-region primer and a V-primer adapter. MiXCR, applied by TCRdb to the reads, yields one record per CDR3 protein. The sample carries around 57,000 distinct CDR3 sequences, roughly 31% recorded once. Sequencing was performed on PBMCs, taken after low-dose radiotherapy plus immunotherapy. The receptor was isolated from a male donor with rectosigmoid adenocarcinoma. The chain couples TRBV6-2 or TRBV6-3 to TRBJ2-2; the table's D gene call, TRBD1, was not cross checked with the DNA. CDR3: CASSGPTGELFFFFFF.